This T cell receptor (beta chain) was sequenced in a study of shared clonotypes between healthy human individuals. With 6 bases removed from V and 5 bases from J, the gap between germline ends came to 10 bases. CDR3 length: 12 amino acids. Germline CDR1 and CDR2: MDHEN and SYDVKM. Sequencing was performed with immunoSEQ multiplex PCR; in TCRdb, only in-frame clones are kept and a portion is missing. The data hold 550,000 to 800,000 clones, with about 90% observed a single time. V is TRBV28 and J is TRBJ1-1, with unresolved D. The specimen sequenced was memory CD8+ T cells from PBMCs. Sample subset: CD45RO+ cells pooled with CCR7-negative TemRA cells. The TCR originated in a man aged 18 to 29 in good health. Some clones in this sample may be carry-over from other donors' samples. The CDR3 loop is CASSDHGTEAFF. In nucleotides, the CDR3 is TGTGCCAGCAGCGACCATGGGACTGAAGCTTTCTTT. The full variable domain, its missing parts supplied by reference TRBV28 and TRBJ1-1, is DVKVTQSSRYLVKRTGEKVFLECVQDMDHENMFWYRQDPGLGLRLIYFSYDVKMKEKGDIPEGYSVSREKKERFSLILESASTNQTSMYLCASSDHGTEAFFGQGTRLTVV.